Listed below are T cell receptor beta chains from one sample, sequenced in a study of CD8+CD57+ T cells in acquired aplastic anemia. MiXCR, applied by TCRdb to the reads, yields one record per CDR3 protein. The sample has roughly 150,000 distinct CDR3 sequences; 40% to 50% are singletons. Material for sequencing was sorted CD4+, CD8+, or CD8+CD57+ T cells (not recorded which) from PBMCs. Source of these receptors: a human donor with aplastic anemia. The CDR3 runs from the conserved cysteine through the conserved F or W. D genes are given only for firm matches. Clone size is not always given. Where it is, it says once, few, many or a class for expanded clones.

v_gene	j_gene	abundance	len	d_gene	CDR3nt	CDR3aa
TRBV4-1	TRBJ2-5	NA	14	NA	TGCGCCAGCAGCCCCGATAGATATCCGGGGGCCCAGTACTTC	CASSPDRYPGAQYF
TRBV11-2	TRBJ2-1	NA	14	NA	TGTGCCAGCAGCGTAGAGATGGGGTTGAACGGGCAGTTCTTC	CASSVEMGLNGQFF
TRBV12-3/TRBV12-4	TRBJ1-1	NA	11	NA	TGTGCCAGCAGTTTAGGTGAGGCAGCTTTCTTT	CASSLGEAAFF
TRBV10-1	TRBJ2-3	NA	13	NA	TGCGCCAGCAGTAAGGGGGGCACAGATACGCAGTATTTT	CASSKGGTDTQYF
TRBV12-3/TRBV12-4	TRBJ2-7	many	15	NA	TGTGCCAGCAGTTTAGGGACTCTCTCGACCTACGAGCAGTACTTC	CASSLGTLSTYEQYF
TRBV19	TRBJ1-5	NA	13	NA	TGTGCCAGTAGTATCACAGCAGCGCAGCCCCAGCATTTT	CASSITAAQPQHF
TRBV20-1	TRBJ2-1	NA	16	NA	TGCAGTGTTTCAAATACCTTAGGGGGGCTTTACAATGAGCAGTTCTTC	CSVSNTLGGLYNEQFF
TRBV12-3/TRBV12-4	TRBJ2-7	NA	16	NA	TGTGCCAGCAGTTTAGGCGGTAACATGGGGAGCCACGAGCAGTACTTC	CASSLGGNMGSHEQYF
TRBV19	TRBJ1-2	NA	14	TRBD1	TGTGCCAGTAGGGTAGGGCAGGGGGCCTATGGCTACACCTTC	CASRVGQGAYGYTF
TRBV19	TRBJ2-5	once	14	NA	TGTGCCAGTAGTACCCGCACAGGTCTAGAGACCCAGTACTTC	CASSTRTGLETQYF
TRBV10-3	TRBJ1-3	few	17	NA	TGTGCCATCAGTGAGTCTTGGCAGGGCATTGGTGGAAACACCATATATTTT	CAISESWQGIGGNTIYF
TRBV15	TRBJ2-5	NA	15	NA	TGTGCCACCAGCCTAAGCCGAGGAGCTCAAGAGACCCAGTACTTC	CATSLSRGAQETQYF
TRBV10-3	TRBJ2-7	NA	12	NA	TGTGCCATCAGTGGACAGTTATACGAGCAGTACTTC	CAISGQLYEQYF
TRBV6-4	TRBJ2-3	NA	14	TRBD1	TGTGCCAGCAGTGAGGGACAGGGGGCAGATACGCAGTATTTT	CASSEGQGADTQYF
TRBV7-8	TRBJ2-5	many	16	TRBD1	TGTGCCAGCAGCTTAGGGCGGGACAGGGGAGTTGAGACCCAGTACTTC	CASSLGRDRGVETQYF
TRBV2	TRBJ1-4	many	14	NA	TGTGCCAGCAGATTTGGGGGGACTAATGAAAAACTGTTTTTT	CASRFGGTNEKLFF
TRBV20-1	TRBJ1-6	NA	13	TRBD1	TGCAGTGCGCGGGGACAGGGTGATTCACCCCTCCACTTT	CSARGQGDSPLHF
TRBV6-2/TRBV6-3	TRBJ2-7	NA	12	NA	TGTGCCAGCAGTTACAGAACCTACGAGCAGTACTTC	CASSYRTYEQYF
TRBV2	TRBJ1-3	NA	15	TRBD1	TGTGCCAGTTCGACAGGGCACCCGTCTGGAAACACCATATATTTT	CASSTGHPSGNTIYF
TRBV10-3	TRBJ2-5	NA	15	NA	TGTGCCATCAGTGAGTCTGACACCGGGGTAGAGACCCAGTACTTC	CAISESDTGVETQYF
TRBV5-1	TRBJ1-2	many	14	NA	TGCGCCAGCAGCTTGCGGGGAGGGGACTATGGCTACACCTTC	CASSLRGGDYGYTF
TRBV10-3	TRBJ2-1	NA	15	NA	TGTGCCACCCAAGGGGGTGCGGACATCTACAATGAGCAGTTCTTC	CATQGGADIYNEQFF